The entry below gives a single TCR beta chain sequence along with its context. The target antigen is unknown. The CDR3 runs to 11 residues. The V gene lost 6 bases and the J gene lost 3 bases, with 6 bases spanning the gap. CDR1 is SGHNT and CDR2 is YYREEE in the germline V gene (reference sequence). The sample belongs to a study of T cell responses to AZD1222 COVID-19 vaccine. Broader study findings: Repertoire sampling was restricted to post-peak T cell response timepoints. Among spike-specific TCRs, nearly half reportedly target unmutated variant regions. Clonal diversity was possibly underestimated, and white British individuals and females predominated among donors. Elevations in Spike-specific TCR breadth and depth followed administration of two AZD1222 doses.

This table comes from immunoSEQ multiplex PCR, and its TCRdb copy is limited to in-frame clones, with some not included. The profile shows roughly 140,000 clones, approximately 78% of them singletons. The source is an adult in good health. The chain recombines TRBV5-4 with TRBJ1-2, with D possibly TRBD1 on 5 matching bases. Sequencing used peripheral blood, obtained on day 0 of MenACWY control vaccination. DNA of the CDR3: TGTGCCAGCACAGGGTACTATGGCTACACCTTC. It encodes CASTGYYGYTF.